Below, 26 T cell receptor beta chains from the same sample are listed, as sequenced in a study of identical twins. TCRdb redid the calling of the 5' RACE reads with MiXCR, one entry per CDR3 protein. The sample contains a few hundred thousand distinct CDR3 sequences, roughly 10% of which appear only once. The source material was memory T cells sorted from blood. The receptor source for this set is a man over 45 in good health.

This clonotype has more than one count but fewer than ten. The J gene is TRBJ2-3, the V gene TRBV19; perhaps TRBD1 as D (6 bases). Germline V gives CDR1 LNHDA, CDR2 SQIVND (reference sequence). The ends were cut back, 4 bases at V and 4 bases at J, with 12 bases in the middle. The CDR3 spans 14 residues. The CDR3 spells CASSNRQAPDTQYF. The DNA of the CDR3 is TGTGCCAGTAGTAACAGACAGGCTCCAGATACGCAGTATTTT.

This clonotype was counted many times. The V call is TRBV6-2 or TRBV6-3, the J call TRBJ2-5; D is uncertain. Germline CDR1 MNHEY, CDR2 SVGEGT. The CDR3 loop spans 14 amino acids. V was pared by 5 bases and J by 0 bases, with 10 bases between. The CDR3 sequence is CASSPTMYQETQYF. CDR3 sequence (DNA): TGTGCCAGCAGTCCTACGATGTACCAAGAGACCCAGTACTTC.

The chain uses TRBV30 and TRBJ1-6; D possibly corresponds to TRBD1 (5 bases). Trimming left V 2 bases short and J 7 bases short, with 12 bases between. Germline V lookup: CDR1 GTSNPN, CDR2 SVGIG (reference sequence). CDR3 size: 14 residues. In DNA, the CDR3 is TGTGCCTGGAGTAAGGGGCTGCAGAATTCACCCCTCCACTTT. Its protein product is CAWSKGLQNSPLHF. The variable domain in full, with the rest retrieved from reference TRBV30 and TRBJ1-6, is SQTIHQWPATLVQPVGSPLSLECTVEGTSNPNLYWYRQAAGRGLQLLFYSVGIGQISSEVPQNLSASRPQDRQFILSSKKLLLSDSGFYLCAWSKGLQNSPLHFGNGTRLTVT.

Ten or more counts support this clonotype. V usage is TRBV5-1 and J usage is TRBJ1-1, with 10 positions matching TRBD1. The germline V gene encodes CDR1 SGHRS and CDR2 YFSETQ. The junction had 6 bases not matched to a gene; V was cut back by 4 bases and J by 3 bases. CDR3 length equals 15 residues. The CDR3 is CASSASGTGDTEAFF. CDR3 sequence (DNA): TGCGCCAGCAGCGCCTCCGGGACAGGGGACACTGAAGCTTTCTTT.

The chain combines TRBV18 with TRBJ2-1; 8 positions match TRBD1. Trimming took 3 bases from V and 4 from J; bases not matched to a gene: 8. The CDR3 spans 16 residues. Germline V lookup: CDR1 KGHSH, CDR2 LQKENI. The CDR3 coding sequence is TGTGCCAGCTCACCTAGATACGGACAGGGATACAATGAGCAGTTCTTC. Encoded protein: CASSPRYGQGYNEQFF.

The rearrangement uses TRBV20-1 and TRBJ2-1; 7 bases are shared with TRBD1. J was trimmed by 0 bases and V by 5 bases; bases with no gene match: 7. The CDR3 loop spans 15 amino acids. From germline, CDR1 is DFQATT and CDR2 SNEGSKA (reference sequence). CDR3 region: CSAGATGSSYNEQFF. The CDR3 DNA sequence: TGCAGTGCTGGGGCGACAGGGAGCTCCTACAATGAGCAGTTCTTC.

This clonotype showed up just a few times. V usage is TRBV12-3 or TRBV12-4 and J usage is TRBJ2-5, with no clear D. The germline V and J ends were trimmed by 3 bases and 5 bases, with 10 bases remaining between them. The CDR3 length is 13 residues. CDR3 coding DNA: TGTGCCAGCAGTTTTGGGCAGGAGGAGACCCAGTACTTC. Its protein product is CASSFGQEETQYF.

This clonotype occurred many times. The chain carries TRBV5-4 and TRBJ1-6; D remains ambiguous. The V gene lost 0 bases and the J gene lost 6 bases, with 4 bases spanning the gap. This CDR3 contains 13 residues. Looked up from germline, CDR1 is SGHNT and CDR2 is YYREEE (reference sequence). The CDR3 spells CASSLDRNSPLHF. CDR3 sequence (DNA): TGTGCCAGCAGCTTGGACCGTAATTCACCCCTCCACTTT.

The table lists this clonotype with a few counts. The gene calls are TRBV6-1 and TRBJ2-7; 8 bases line up with TRBD1. Germline CDR1 reads MNHNS; CDR2 reads SASEGT. J gave up 5 bases and V 6 bases, and 12 bases lay outside the gene matches. The CDR3 contains 15 residues. The DNA of the CDR3 is TGTGCCAGCAGGCGCCGGACAGGGTCTGATCACGAGCAGTACTTC. Translation: CASRRRTGSDHEQYF.

This clonotype has more than one count but fewer than ten. This chain links TRBV11-2 with TRBJ2-7; D not resolved. The CDR3 covers 17 residues. Germline V gene sequence: CDR1 SGHAT, CDR2 FQNNGV. V was clipped by 1 base and J by 0 bases, with 16 bases between them. In nucleotides, the CDR3 is TGTGCCAGCAGCTTAGGGGCAGGCTTTCTCTCCTCCTACGAGCAGTACTTC. Translated: CASSLGAGFLSSYEQYF.

This clonotype showed up just a few times. This may be a read error: a much more frequent sequence differs by one nucleotide. The V call is TRBV5-1, the J call TRBJ2-2; the D gene is possibly TRBD1 (6 bases). The CDR3 is 15 residues long. CDR1 is SGHRS and CDR2 is YFSETQ in the germline V gene. Deletions cut 0 bases from V and 1 base from J, with 7 bases between. The CDR3 sequence: CASSLVQGNTGELFF. Written as DNA, the CDR3 is TGCGCCAGCAGCTTGGTACAGGGGAACACCGGGGAGCTGTTTTTT.

Ten or more counts support this clonotype. This sequence joins TRBV6-2 or TRBV6-3 and TRBJ2-2, with TRBD1 identical over 7 bases. There are 19 residues in the CDR3. J was trimmed by 6 bases and V by 4 bases; bases with no gene match: 20. Germline lookup yields CDR1 MNHEY and CDR2 SVGEGT. The CDR3 DNA reads as TGTGCCAGCAGTTCAAGATCAACCCCGGGACAGCATGTAGCCGGGGAGCTGTTTTTT. Amino acid sequence: CASSSRSTPGQHVAGELFF.

This clonotype appeared a few times. This sequence joins TRBV30 and TRBJ2-7; 11 positions agree with TRBD2. The germline V gene has CDR1 GTSNPN and CDR2 SVGIG (reference sequence). CDR3 size: 13 residues. The ends lost 5 bases at V and 9 bases at J; junction bases unmatched: 9. CDR3: CAWGLAGSRVQYF. The CDR3 nucleotides read TGTGCCTGGGGACTAGCGGGCTCGAGGGTGCAGTACTTC.

The V and J genes are TRBV28 and TRBJ2-7; D possibly uses TRBD1 or TRBD2 (6 bases each). The germline V gene has CDR1 MDHEN and CDR2 SYDVKM. Trimming left V 6 bases short and J 2 bases short, with 23 bases between. This CDR3 has 17 amino acids. The CDR3 nucleotides are TGTGCCAGCAGGGCGGGACAATTCGAGGTCGGACCCTACGAGCAGTACTTC. Translation gives CASRAGQFEVGPYEQYF. Supplemented by reference TRBV28 and TRBJ2-7, the full variable domain reads DVKVTQSSRYLVKRTGEKVFLECVQDMDHENMFWYRQDPGLGLRLIYFSYDVKMKEKGDIPEGYSVSREKKERFSLILESASTNQTSMYLCASRAGQFEVGPYEQYFGPGTRLTVT.

This clonotype was detected only a few times. The rearrangement links TRBV24-1 to TRBJ2-5, with D perhaps TRBD2 (5 bases). Germline-derived CDR1 and CDR2 are KGHDR and SFDVKD. This CDR3 has 14 residues. Trimming shortened V by 4 bases and J by 2 bases, and 10 bases separated the two germline ends. Here the CDR3 reads CATSEPTGQETQYF. CDR3 in DNA: TGTGCCACCAGTGAGCCGACGGGGCAAGAGACCCAGTACTTC.

This clonotype appeared many times. The chain carries TRBV3-1 and TRBJ1-1; D is unclear. Germline CDR1 reads LGHDT; CDR2 reads YNNKEL (reference sequence). CDR3 length: 13 residues. With 4 bases removed from V and 8 bases from J, the gap between germline ends came to 14 bases. Here the CDR3 DNA reads TGTGCCAGCAGCCGCCACGACACGGGCGAAGCTTTCTTT. Translation gives CASSRHDTGEAFF. Full variable domain (remainder filled in from reference TRBV3-1 and TRBJ1-1): DTAVSQTPKYLVTQMGNDKSIKCEQNLGHDTMYWYKQDSKKFLKIMFSYNNKELIINETVPNRFSPKSPDKAHLNLHINSLELGDSAVYFCASSRHDTGEAFFGQGTRLTVV.

This clonotype has just a few counts. This chain links TRBV11-3 with TRBJ2-1; 9 positions match TRBD1. This CDR3 contains 14 residues. V dropped 5 bases and J dropped 12; count of bases not matched to a gene: 11. CDR1 SGHNT and CDR2 YENEEA come from the germline V gene. The CDR3 loop reads CASSLVAGQGTQFF. CDR3 in DNA: TGTGCCAGCAGCCTAGTGGCCGGACAGGGGACGCAGTTCTTC.

The chain is built from TRBV6-2 or TRBV6-3 and TRBJ2-1; no firm D call. The CDR3 loop spans 15 amino acids. Germline V gives CDR1 MNHEY, CDR2 SVGEGT. With 2 bases removed from V and 5 bases from J, the gap between germline ends came to 13 bases. DNA for the CDR3: TGTGCCAGCAGTTACCTTGGCGGTCTGAACAATGAGCAGTTCTTC. This sequence encodes CASSYLGGLNNEQFF.

This clonotype has only a few counts. The gene calls are TRBV11-1 and TRBJ1-1; TRBD1 might be the D (6 bases). The V gene's germline CDR1 is SGHAT and CDR2 FQDESV (reference sequence). V lost 1 base to trimming and J lost 4 bases, with 10 bases between them. The CDR3 contains 14 residues. CDR3 sequence: CASSLVGAATEAFF. CDR3 DNA: TGTGCCAGCAGCTTAGTGGGGGCAGCCACTGAAGCTTTCTTT.

This clonotype came up many times. This rearrangement joins TRBV4-3 to TRBJ2-5, with D possibly TRBD2 on 6 matching bases. This CDR3 spans 14 amino acids. V dropped 3 bases and J dropped 5 bases, with 13 bases sitting between them. Germline V gene sequence: CDR1 LGHNA, CDR2 YSLEER. The CDR3 DNA follows: TGCGCCAGCAGCCAGGATTCGGCGGGGGAGACCCAGTACTTC. Translation gives CASSQDSAGETQYF.

This clonotype showed up many times. This sequence joins TRBV20-1 and TRBJ1-1; weak D call: TRBD1 (6 bases). Germline V gives CDR1 DFQATT, CDR2 SNEGSKA (reference sequence). V was clipped by 0 bases and J by 1 base, with 15 bases between them. This CDR3 is 16 amino acids long. The CDR3 DNA is TGCAGTGCTAGAGATTTCAGGGGTTGGGAGAACACTGAAGCTTTCTTT. Translation gives CSARDFRGWENTEAFF.

The V call is TRBV3-1, the J call TRBJ2-1, with D perhaps TRBD2 (6 bases). The germline V gene encodes CDR1 LGHDT and CDR2 YNNKEL (reference sequence). Trimming removed 3 bases at V and 0 bases at J, with 18 bases between. This CDR3 is built from 18 residues. CDR3 coding DNA: TGTGCCAGCAGCCAGTACTCCACTAGCTTAAGCTCCTACAATGAGCAGTTCTTC. Its translation: CASSQYSTSLSSYNEQFF.

This clonotype occurred many times. CDR3 protein: CASSYSGANVLTF. The CDR3 bases are TGTGCCAGCAGTTACTCTGGGGCCAACGTCCTGACTTTC. The V gene is TRBV6-5, the J gene TRBJ2-6; D gene unclear. The germline V gene encodes CDR1 MNHEY and CDR2 SVGAGI. V gave up 0 bases and J gave up 3 bases, with 0 bases separating them. The CDR3 has 13 amino acids.

V and J are TRBV5-1 and TRBJ1-1; D unclear. The CDR3 has 14 residues. Germline V gene sequence: CDR1 SGHRS, CDR2 YFSETQ. The V end lost 5 bases, the J end lost 2 bases, and 13 bases lay between the germline ends. CDR3 in amino acids: CASRLQLGNTEAFF. The CDR3 DNA reads TGCGCCAGCAGGCTCCAGCTGGGAAACACTGAAGCTTTCTTT.

This clonotype has just a few counts. This chain joins TRBV2 and TRBJ1-1, with TRBD1 as a possible D gene (5 bases). With 3 bases removed from V and 2 bases from J, the gap between germline ends came to 13 bases. CDR3 length: 15 residues. Germline CDR1 and CDR2: SNHLY and FYNNEI. CDR3 loop: CASSDQRGRNTEAFF. CDR3 nucleotide sequence: TGTGCCAGCAGTGATCAACGGGGGAGAAACACTGAAGCTTTCTTT.

The chain links TRBV7-2 to TRBJ2-1; 8 bases align to TRBD1. The CDR3 has 16 residues. Trimming took 5 bases from V and 6 from J; bases not matched to a gene: 12. The germline gives CDR1 SGHTA, CDR2 FQGNSA. CDR3 loop: CASSPDVGQGSNEQFF. DNA for the CDR3: TGTGCCAGCAGCCCAGACGTCGGACAGGGCAGCAATGAGCAGTTCTTC.